This T cell receptor beta chain was found in a study of blood T cell repertoires in COVID-19. The CDR3 extends over 17 amino acids. V was clipped by 0 bases and J by 3 bases, with 15 bases between them. Germline V gives CDR1 LGHNA, CDR2 YSLEER. Assay: immunoSEQ multiplex PCR; the TCRdb copy retains only in-frame clones and omits some. The table has 310,000 or so clones, roughly 90% seen once. The J gene is TRBJ1-5, the V gene TRBV4-3; no definite D call. Input material: PBMCs or T cells enriched from blood (not recorded which). The sequence derives from a woman between 40 and 50 years old who had recovered from COVID-19. The CDR3: CASSQDLEKEVNQPQHF. For the CDR3, the DNA is TGCGCCAGCAGCCAAGATCTTGAGAAGGAGGTCAATCAGCCCCAGCATTTT.